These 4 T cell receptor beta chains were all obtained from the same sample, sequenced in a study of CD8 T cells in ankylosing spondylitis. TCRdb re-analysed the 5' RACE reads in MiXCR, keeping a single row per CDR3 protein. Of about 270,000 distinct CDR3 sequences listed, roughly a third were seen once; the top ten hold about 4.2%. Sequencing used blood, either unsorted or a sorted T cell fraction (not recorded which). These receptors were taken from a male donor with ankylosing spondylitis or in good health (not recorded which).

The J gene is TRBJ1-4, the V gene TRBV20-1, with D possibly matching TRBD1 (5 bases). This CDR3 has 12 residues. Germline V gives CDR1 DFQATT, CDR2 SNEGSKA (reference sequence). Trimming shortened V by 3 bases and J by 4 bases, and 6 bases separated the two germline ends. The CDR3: CSARGDNEKLFF. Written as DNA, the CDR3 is TGCAGTGCTAGGGGGGATAATGAAAAACTGTTTTTT.

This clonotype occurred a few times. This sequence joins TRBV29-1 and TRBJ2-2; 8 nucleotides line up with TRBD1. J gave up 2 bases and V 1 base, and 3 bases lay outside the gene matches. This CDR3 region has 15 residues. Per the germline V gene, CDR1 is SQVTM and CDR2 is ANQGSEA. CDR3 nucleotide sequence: TGCAGCGTTGAAGTTGGACAGGGCAACACCGGGGAGCTGTTTTTT. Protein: CSVEVGQGNTGELFF.

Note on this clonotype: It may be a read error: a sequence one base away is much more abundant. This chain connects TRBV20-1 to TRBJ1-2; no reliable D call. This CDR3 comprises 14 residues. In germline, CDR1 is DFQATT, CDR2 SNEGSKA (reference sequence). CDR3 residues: CSASYGLGDYGYPF. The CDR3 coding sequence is TGCAGTGCTAGCTACGGTCTGGGAGACTATGGCTACCCCTTC.

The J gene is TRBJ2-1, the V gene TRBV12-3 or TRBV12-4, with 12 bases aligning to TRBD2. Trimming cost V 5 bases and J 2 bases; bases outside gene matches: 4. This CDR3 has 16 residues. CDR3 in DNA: TGTGCCAGCAGTCACCCTAGCGGGGGGGCCTACAATGAGCAGTTCTTC. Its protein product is CASSHPSGGAYNEQFF.